A selection of T cell receptor beta chains follows, all from one sample in a study of early T cells in non-severe SARS-CoV-2 infection. Each CDR3 protein is one row after TCRdb ran MiXCR on the 5' RACE reads. Of about 49,000 distinct CDR3 sequences in the sample, roughly an eighth are singletons; the top ten hold approximately 2.5%. The source material was whole blood, sampled at baseline. Receptor source: an adult who was a healthcare worker with PCR-confirmed SARS-CoV-2 infection or an uninfected control (not recorded which). Both conserved end residues are part of each CDR3. A D gene is named only where the DNA matches it firmly. Clone size is given for some rows only: seen once, a few or many times, or a class if the clone is expanded.

TRBD2	-	TRBV19	TRBJ2-1	TGTGCCAGTAGTACGGTAGCGGGGCCCTACAATGAGCAGTTCTTC	CASSTVAGPYNEQFF
-	-	TRBV4-3	TRBJ2-3	TGCGCCAGCAGCCAAGAGGCCCGGGACACAGATACGCAGTATTTT	CASSQEARDTDTQYF
-	-	TRBV27	TRBJ1-2	TGTGCCAGCAGTCCGTCAGATGGGGGGTCTCTCTATGGCTACACCTTC	CASSPSDGGSLYGYTF
TRBD2	-	TRBV12-3/TRBV12-4	TRBJ2-7	TGTGCCAGCAGTTCCCCAGCGGGAGATACCTACGAGCAGTACTTC	CASSSPAGDTYEQYF
-	few	TRBV27	TRBJ1-6	TGTGCCAGCAGTTTCCGCCAAGGGGTTGGTTCACCCCTCCACTTT	CASSFRQGVGSPLHF
-	few	TRBV28	TRBJ2-6	TGTGCCAGCAAAACGGCAGGGGCGTCCGGGGCCAACGTCCTGACTTTC	CASKTAGASGANVLTF
-	-	TRBV5-4	TRBJ2-7	TGTGCCAGCAGCTTGGTAGGCACGCTCGAGCAGTACTTC	CASSLVGTLEQYF
-	few	TRBV7-9	TRBJ2-4	TGTGCCAGCAGCAGAGGGCGAAACATTCAGTACTTC	CASSRGRNIQYF
TRBD2	few	TRBV11-2	TRBJ2-1	TGTGCCAGCAGCTTAGATCGTAGGACTAGCGGAAACAATGAGCAGTTCTTC	CASSLDRRTSGNNEQFF
-	many	TRBV18	TRBJ1-5	TGTGCCAGCTCGCCATCATGGGGGACCAATCAGCCCCAGCATTTT	CASSPSWGTNQPQHF
-	many	TRBV20-1	TRBJ1-5	TGCAGTGCTAGAGACCCCCGAGGGGGGGAAAGTAATCAGCCCCAGCATTTT	CSARDPRGGESNQPQHF
TRBD2	-	TRBV9	TRBJ2-3	TGTGCCAGCAGCGTAGACCAGCGGGAGATGGGTACGCAGTATTTT	CASSVDQREMGTQYF
-	-	TRBV7-9	TRBJ2-3	TGTGCCAGCTCAGGGTTAGGAGATACGCAGTATTTT	CASSGLGDTQYF
-	few	TRBV5-8	TRBJ2-1	TGTGCCAGCAGTCCTAGAGTCCCCTATGAGCAGTTCTTC	CASSPRVPYEQFF
-	medium-sized	TRBV19	TRBJ1-5	TGTGCCAGTAGTATCCAACAATTGGGAGGTCAGCCCCAGCATTTT	CASSIQQLGGQPQHF
TRBD2	few	TRBV7-2	TRBJ2-2	TGTGCCAGCAGCTTAGTTAGCGGGAGGCGCACCGGGGAGCTGTTTTTT	CASSLVSGRRTGELFF
-	few	TRBV4-2	TRBJ1-4	TGTGCCAGCAGCCAAGAAACTAATGAAAAACTGTTTTTT	CASSQETNEKLFF
TRBD2	-	TRBV7-6	TRBJ2-1	TGTGCCAGCAGCTCACTAGCGGGGGCCTACAATGAGCAGTTCTTC	CASSSLAGAYNEQFF
-	few	TRBV16	TRBJ2-1	TGTGCCAGCAGCCAGTCGCGTGGGGGTAGCTCCTACAATGAGCAGTTCTTC	CASSQSRGGSSYNEQFF
TRBD2	few	TRBV7-9	TRBJ2-7	TGTGCCAGCAGCTCACTAGCGGGAGGGCGGTACGAGCAGTACTTC	CASSSLAGGRYEQYF
-	once	TRBV12-3/TRBV12-4	TRBJ1-1	TGTGCCAGCAGTCTTCAACAGGGAAGCACTGAAGCTTTCTTT	CASSLQQGSTEAFF
TRBD2	few	TRBV6-2/TRBV6-3	TRBJ2-7	TGTGCCAGCAGTTCCCCAGGACTAGCGGCAACCTACGAGCAGTACTTC	CASSSPGLAATYEQYF
-	many	TRBV11-2	TRBJ2-1	TGTGCCAGCACCGCTTTGGGGGCAACCTACAATGAGCAGTTCTTC	CASTALGATYNEQFF
-	many	TRBV20-1	TRBJ1-5	TGCAGTGCTCTCACGGGGCTCCAGAATCAGCCCCAGCATTTT	CSALTGLQNQPQHF
-	-	TRBV11-2	TRBJ2-3	TGTGCCAGCAGCTTGACAAAGTTGGGGGATACGCAGTATTTT	CASSLTKLGDTQYF
-	few	TRBV29-1	TRBJ2-1	TGCAGCGCTAACGTAGCGTCTTACAATGAGCAGTTCTTC	CSANVASYNEQFF
TRBD2	-	TRBV7-6	TRBJ2-5	TGTGCCAGCAGCTTAGGCCTAGCGGGAACTATGGAGACCCAGTACTTC	CASSLGLAGTMETQYF
-	-	TRBV14	TRBJ2-1	TGTGCCAGCAGCCAAGAAAGGGGCGTCTCCTACAATGAGCAGTTCTTC	CASSQERGVSYNEQFF
-	few	TRBV6-5	TRBJ1-1	TGTGCCAGCAGTTACGAGGCGGGTAGGGTAGCTTTCTTT	CASSYEAGRVAFF
-	-	TRBV18	TRBJ1-5	TGTGCCAGCTCACCAGGGGCTGGCAATCAGCCCCAGCATTTT	CASSPGAGNQPQHF
-	many	TRBV29-1	TRBJ2-5	TGCAGCGTGACGGATATGTACCAAGAGACCCAGTACTTC	CSVTDMYQETQYF
TRBD2	-	TRBV7-2	TRBJ2-7	TGTGCCAGCAGCTCGGGACTAGCGACCTACGAGCAGTACTTC	CASSSGLATYEQYF
TRBD2	few	TRBV2	TRBJ2-3	TGTGCCAGCACTCCAGGCCCTAGCGGGGGGGGAGATACGCAGTATTTT	CASTPGPSGGGDTQYF
TRBD2	many	TRBV5-1	TRBJ2-7	TGCGCCAGCAGCTCCGGGACTAGCGGGACAAACGAGCAGTACTTC	CASSSGTSGTNEQYF
-	many	TRBV2	TRBJ2-7	TGTGCCAGCAGTGAACAATTGGTAGCTCGGGAGCAGTACTTC	CASSEQLVAREQYF
-	many	TRBV4-1	TRBJ1-4	TGCGCCAGCAGCCAAGGACGGACAGCAACTAATGAAAAACTGTTTTTT	CASSQGRTATNEKLFF
-	many	TRBV20-1	TRBJ2-5	TGCAGTGCTAGCTTGGAGACCCAGTACTTC	CSASLETQYF
-	-	TRBV2	TRBJ2-4	TGTGCCAGCAGTGAACAGGGTAACCTAGCCGAAAACATTCAGTACTTC	CASSEQGNLAENIQYF
-	few	TRBV5-1	TRBJ1-2	TGCGCCAGCAGCTCGACGGCCTCCTATGGCTACACCTTC	CASSSTASYGYTF
-	many	TRBV18	TRBJ2-1	TGTGCCAGCTCATTCTCGCGGGCCGACAATGAGCAGTTCTTC	CASSFSRADNEQFF
-	many	TRBV7-6	TRBJ2-6	TGTGCCAGCGGCGAAGGTTCCGTCTCTGGGGCCAACGTCCTGACTTTC	CASGEGSVSGANVLTF
-	-	TRBV7-9	TRBJ2-1	TGTGCCAGCAGCTTAGAAGCCAATGAGCAGTTCTTC	CASSLEANEQFF
-	many	TRBV18	TRBJ2-3	TGTGCCAGCTCACCCGCGTACGCCCCTGCGGATACGCAGTATTTT	CASSPAYAPADTQYF
TRBD1	few	TRBV10-3	TRBJ1-5	TGTGCCATCGGGACAGGGATGTCCGGCAATCAGCCCCAGCATTTT	CAIGTGMSGNQPQHF
-	-	TRBV28	TRBJ1-2	TGTGCCAGCAGTTCCCCGGCAAGGGGCTATGGCTACACCTTC	CASSSPARGYGYTF
-	-	TRBV4-3	TRBJ2-3	TGCGCCAGCAGCCAAGATCTTTACGGTCACCCCCTCCACAGATACGCAGTATTT	CASSQDLYGHPLHRYAVF